These 15 T cell receptor beta chains were sequenced from one sample in a study of T cells after posttransplantation cyclophosphamide. TCRdb keeps only in-frame clones here, not all; method: immunoSEQ multiplex PCR. The profile shows tens of thousands of clones, around 84% of them singletons. The sequenced sample was PBMCs. These receptors all come from a man between 25 and 39 years old with a blood cancer, CMV-positive, and with a related stem cell donor.

This chain links TRBV7-2 with TRBJ2-7; 9 nucleotides align to TRBD2. The CDR3 covers 15 residues. The V and J ends lost 1 base and 4 bases, in that order; junction bases with no gene match: 5. Germline CDR1 reads SGHTA; CDR2 reads FQGNSA. CDR3 DNA sequence: TGTGCCAGCAGCTTAGGGAGCGGGAGGTGGTACGAGCAGTACTTC. This codes for CASSLGSGRWYEQYF.

V and J are TRBV5-5 and TRBJ1-2, with D perhaps TRBD1 (6 bases). V lost 4 bases, J lost 6 bases, and 10 bases lay in between. The CDR3 loop spans 12 amino acids. Per the germline V gene, CDR1 is SGHKS and CDR2 is YYEKEE (reference sequence). The CDR3 DNA reads TGTGCCAGCAGCAAGGACAGAGATGGCTACACCTTC. This codes for CASSKDRDGYTF.

This sequence joins TRBV27 and TRBJ1-6; no definite D call. The germline CDR1 and CDR2 sequences are MNHEY and SMNVEV (reference sequence). V was cut by 3 bases and J by 7 bases, with 7 bases left in between. There are 13 residues in the CDR3. DNA for the CDR3: TGTGCCAGCAGTTTGCAGTGGAATTCACCCCTCCACTTT. It is translated as CASSLQWNSPLHF.

The sample holds one count of this clone. The CDR3 protein is CASGSGRGNNEQFF. In DNA, the CDR3 is TGCGCCAGCGGCTCCGGGAGGGGAAACAATGAGCAGTTCTTC. This chain joins TRBV5-1 and TRBJ2-1; 8 bases are shared with TRBD2. The J segment lost 5 bases and the V segment lost 7 bases, leaving 8 bases of the junction unmatched. The germline CDR1 and CDR2 sequences are SGHRS and YFSETQ. The CDR3 is 14 residues long.

The rearrangement uses TRBV13 and TRBJ2-3, with TRBD2 identical over 12 bases. The junction had 4 bases not matched to a gene; V was cut back by 3 bases and J by 3 bases. Germline loops: CDR1 PRHDT, CDR2 FYEKMQ (reference sequence). This CDR3 spans 16 amino acids. CDR3 nucleotide sequence: TGTGCCAGCAGCTTCCGGACTAGCGGGACAACAGATACGCAGTATTTT. Translated, it gives CASSFRTSGTTDTQYF.

This chain connects TRBV19 to TRBJ2-1; TRBD2 matches at 9 bases. The germline V gene has CDR1 LNHDA and CDR2 SQIVND (reference sequence). V lost 3 bases and J lost 6; bases outside the gene matches: 6. The CDR3 runs 15 residues. This chain's CDR3 is CASSIGGRGFNEQFF. The CDR3 nucleotides are TGTGCCAGTAGTATCGGCGGGAGGGGCTTCAATGAGCAGTTCTTC.

In this sample, this clone is medium-sized. This chain links TRBV5-6 with TRBJ2-7; 13 bases align to TRBD2. The CDR3 contains 18 residues. Germline V gene lookup returns CDR1 SGHDT and CDR2 YYEEEE. After removal of 4 bases from V and 4 bases from J, the junction contained 14 bases not matched to a gene. DNA for the CDR3: TGTGCCAGCAGCGATGAAAAACTAGCGGGAGGGCCTACGTACGAGCAGTACTTC. This codes for CASSDEKLAGGPTYEQYF. The full variable domain, in which reference TRBV5-6 and TRBJ2-7 provide the parts outside the CDR3, is DAGVTQSPTHLIKTRGQQVTLRCSPKSGHDTVSWYQQALGQGPQFIFQYYEEEERQRGNFPDRFSGHQFPNYSSELNVNALLLGDSALYLCASSDEKLAGGPTYEQYFGPGTRLTVT.

Turning to this clone: One junction end disagrees with the germline gene, perhaps due to a read error. The J gene is TRBJ2-1, the V gene TRBV7-3; tentatively, D is TRBD1 (5 bases). Germline CDR1 is SGHTA and CDR2 is FQGTGA. The CDR3 sequence is 15 residues long. In DNA form, the CDR3 reads TGTGCCAGCAGCTTAGACAGCAAGACAGCTTCTATTATGATCTTC. It encodes CASSLDSKTASIMIF.

The genes are TRBV7-2 and TRBJ2-7; 7 positions match TRBD2. The CDR3 runs 15 residues. Germline assignment: CDR1 SGHTA and CDR2 FQGNSA. Trimming at V came to 8 bases and at J to 5 bases, leaving 15 bases not matched to a gene. Written as DNA, the CDR3 is TGTGCCAGCGGTCGGGGGATAGCGGGTGACAACGAGCAGTACTTC. Translated, it gives CASGRGIAGDNEQYF. Full variable domain (missing parts from reference TRBV7-2 and TRBJ2-7): GAGVSQSPSNKVTEKGKDVELRCDPISGHTALYWYRQSLGQGLEFLIYFQGNSAPDKSGLPSDRFSAERTGGSVSTLTIQRTQQEDSAVYLCASGRGIAGDNEQYFGPGTRLTVT.

The chain combines TRBV5-4 with TRBJ2-7; no definite D call. Germline CDR1 reads SGHNT; CDR2 reads YYREEE (reference sequence). This CDR3 comprises 14 residues. The V gene lost 5 bases and the J gene lost 0 bases, with 12 bases spanning the gap. In nucleotides, the CDR3 is TGTGCCAGCAGGATCAGATCAAACTCCTACGAGCAGTACTTC. Its translation is CASRIRSNSYEQYF.

V gene TRBV2 combines with J gene TRBJ1-1; tentative D call: TRBD1 (5 bases). This CDR3 is built from 17 residues. Looked up from germline, CDR1 is SNHLY and CDR2 is FYNNEI. Trimming left V 2 bases short and J 0 bases short, with 16 bases between. As DNA, the CDR3 is TGTGCCAGCAGTGAATCAAGGGGCCGAACAATGAACACTGAAGCTTTCTTT. Its protein is CASSESRGRTMNTEAFF.

This chain links TRBV9 with TRBJ2-6; D is perhaps TRBD2 (5 bases). The ends were cut back, 0 bases at V and 7 bases at J, with 11 bases in the middle. Per the germline V gene, CDR1 is SGDLS and CDR2 is YYNGEE. CDR3 length: 15 amino acids. The CDR3 here is CASSVGGEDANVLTF. In DNA, the CDR3 is TGTGCCAGCAGCGTAGGGGGAGAGGACGCCAACGTCCTGACTTTC. Full variable domain (rest looked up from reference TRBV9 and TRBJ2-6): DSGVTQTPKHLITATGQRVTLRCSPRSGDLSVYWYQQSLDQGLQFLIQYYNGEERAKGNILERFSAQQFPDLHSELNLSSLELGDSALYFCASSVGGEDANVLTFGAGSRLTVL.

This chain uses TRBV29-1 with TRBJ2-1, with 8 bases aligning to TRBD2. Germline V gene lookup returns CDR1 SQVTM and CDR2 ANQGSEA. The V segment lost 3 bases and the J segment 8 bases; nucleotides outside the gene matches: 9. CDR3 length: 14 amino acids. Here the CDR3 reads CSVEGLVGVYEQFF. In nucleotides, the CDR3 is TGCAGCGTTGAGGGACTAGTGGGGGTTTATGAGCAGTTCTTC.

In this sample, this clone turned up a few times. This chain joins TRBV30 and TRBJ2-3; 12 nucleotides align to TRBD2. CDR3 length: 17 amino acids. CDR1 is GTSNPN and CDR2 is SVGIG in the germline V gene (reference sequence). V gave up 4 bases and J gave up 2 bases; unmatched junction bases: 10. CDR3 protein: CAWTLAGGQDNTDTQYF. CDR3 nucleotides: TGTGCCTGGACCCTAGCGGGAGGGCAGGACAACACAGATACGCAGTATTTT.

V and J are TRBV4-1 and TRBJ2-1, with 12 positions matching TRBD2. This CDR3 region has 16 residues. Germline CDR1 is MGHRA and CDR2 is YSYEKL. J was trimmed by 8 bases and V by 0 bases; bases with no gene match: 5. DNA for the CDR3: TGCGCCAGCAGCCAAGACCCACTAGCGGGAGGCTATGAGCAGTTCTTC. It translates to CASSQDPLAGGYEQFF.